Below are 21 T cell receptor beta chains sequenced from a single sample in a study of T cell responses to AZD1222 COVID-19 vaccine (TCRdb year 2021). Receptor amplification or capture employed the immunoSEQ multiplex PCR assay. In TCRdb, the immuneACCESS table is reduced to in-frame sequences with V and J assigned. These tables do not hold every clone; where another copy was compared, an unresolved V gene accounts for under half, and the others remain unexplained. Recorded for this sample are under 200,000 clones; almost 90% of them occurred a single time. The ten largest clonotypes hold more than 5.5% of the sample. This sample's time point label indicates: baseline before first vaccination. Material: peripheral blood, obtained on day 0 of AZD1222 vaccination. The receptors here all came from an adult in good health.

This clone was counted a single time. The chain is built from TRBV5-1 and TRBJ2-2, with a possible D match to TRBD1 (6 bases). This CDR3 comprises 17 residues. Germline V CDR1 and CDR2: SGHRS, YFSETQ. V lost 0 bases, J lost 2 bases, and 14 bases lay in between. CDR3 in amino acids: CASSLVPIQGNTGELFF. As DNA, the CDR3 is TGCGCCAGCAGCTTGGTACCTATACAGGGAAACACCGGGGAGCTGTTTTTT.

The chain has TRBV6-5 and TRBJ1-3, with D perhaps matching TRBD1 (6 bases). Trimming shortened V by 3 bases and J by 2 bases, and 11 bases separated the two germline ends. The CDR3 extends over 15 amino acids. The V gene's germline CDR1 is MNHEY and CDR2 SVGAGI. CDR3: CASSYKAGAGNTIYF. CDR3 nucleotide sequence: TGTGCCAGCAGTTATAAGGCAGGGGCTGGAAACACCATATATTTT.

This clone was counted once. This chain uses TRBV4-3 with TRBJ1-2, with D possibly TRBD1 on 5 matching bases. The CDR3 spans 15 residues. Between the trimmed V and J ends, which lost 2 bases and 2 bases, there was a span of 12 bases. The germline V gene has CDR1 LGHNA and CDR2 YSLEER. CDR3 residues: CASSQSPGGNYGYTF. For the CDR3, the DNA is TGCGCCAGCAGCCAATCACCCGGGGGAAACTATGGCTACACCTTC.

V is TRBV9 and J is TRBJ1-6; 11 nucleotides agree with TRBD1. The CDR3 runs to 15 residues. The germline V gene has CDR1 SGDLS and CDR2 YYNGEE. V shed 4 bases, J shed 10 bases, and the junction held 7 bases outside the gene matches. CDR3 DNA sequence: TGTGCCAGCAGCCCCTGGGACAGGGGGAGGTCACCCCTCCACTTT. It codes for CASSPWDRGRSPLHF.

V and J are TRBV5-8 and TRBJ2-7, with D tentatively TRBD1 (5 bases). The CDR3 loop spans 15 amino acids. Germline-derived CDR1 and CDR2 are SGHTS and YDEGEE. V was trimmed by 0 bases and J by 5 bases, leaving 15 bases between them. The CDR3 bases are TGTGCCAGCAGCTTGGGTGGGCAGGGCATGAACGAGCAGTACTTC. Translated, it gives CASSLGGQGMNEQYF.

The chain joins TRBV27 to TRBJ1-5; D remains ambiguous. With 5 bases removed from V and 6 bases from J, the gap between germline ends came to 14 bases. Per germline, CDR1 MNHEY and CDR2 SMNVEV (reference sequence). CDR3 length: 14 residues. The CDR3 nucleotides read TGTGCCAGCAGTCCCCTCGAGGGAAGTCAGCCCCAGCATTTT. This sequence encodes CASSPLEGSQPQHF.

Remarks on this clone: Other nucleotide sequences in the sample specify the same CDR3. Here the CDR3 DNA reads TGTGCCAGCAGCCCCCCGGGATATAGCAATCAGCCCCAGCATTTT. It encodes CASSPPGYSNQPQHF. This chain links TRBV2 with TRBJ1-5; D is ambiguous. The CDR3 is 15 residues long. V was trimmed by 6 bases and J by 0 bases, leaving 12 bases between them. Germline CDR1 SNHLY, CDR2 FYNNEI.

The CDR3 coding sequence is TGTGCCAGCAGCCTAAACGTAGGACTAGCGGCATACACAGATACGCAGTATTTT. This gives the protein CASSLNVGLAAYTDTQYF. This sequence joins TRBV5-4 and TRBJ2-3; 10 bases map to TRBD2. Germline-derived CDR1 and CDR2 are SGHNT and YYREEE (reference sequence). The V gene end was trimmed by 4 bases and the J gene end by 2 bases; junction bases not matched to a gene: 13. The CDR3 totals 18 residues.

This chain's CDR3 is CASSPRGEGNGYTF. For the CDR3, the DNA is TGCGCCAGCAGCCCCCGAGGTGAAGGGAATGGCTACACCTTC. The chain recombines TRBV5-1 with TRBJ1-2; D uncertain. The length of the CDR3 is 14 residues. Between the trimmed V and J ends, which lost 4 bases and 6 bases, there was a span of 16 bases. The germline V gene has CDR1 SGHRS and CDR2 YFSETQ.

A word on this clone: In the same sample, other DNA sequences code for this CDR3. The chain employs TRBV7-2 and TRBJ1-2, with TRBD1 matching over 7 bases. With V trimmed by 1 base and J by 0 bases, 2 bases remained unmatched. Per germline, CDR1 SGHTA and CDR2 FQGNSA. CDR3 length equals 15 residues. CDR3 amino acids: CASSLGQGANYGYTF. In DNA, the CDR3 is TGTGCCAGCAGCTTAGGACAGGGAGCTAACTATGGCTACACCTTC.

This rearrangement joins TRBV5-1 to TRBJ1-1; tentative D call: TRBD1 (5 bases). Trimming cost V 6 bases and J 1 base, with 16 bases left between them. The germline CDR1 and CDR2 sequences are SGHRS and YFSETQ. The CDR3 sequence is 15 residues long. The CDR3 sequence is CASTTHLGGNTEAFF. The CDR3 bases are TGCGCCAGCACCACTCACTTGGGGGGGAACACTGAAGCTTTCTTT.

J is TRBJ1-2 and V is TRBV18; possibly TRBD1 for D (5 bases). The CDR3 totals 18 residues. Germline CDR1 and CDR2: KGHSH and LQKENI. The V end lost 5 bases, the J end lost 4 bases, and 26 bases lay between the germline ends. For the CDR3, the DNA is TGTGCCAGCTCAACCGGGCAGGGTACGTCCCGCGCGGGCTATGGCTACACCTTC. It encodes CASSTGQGTSRAGYGYTF.

This chain joins TRBV25-1 and TRBJ2-1; D is perhaps TRBD1 (8 bases). Trimming cost V 6 bases and J 4 bases, with 19 bases left between them. The CDR3 totals 16 residues. CDR1 MGHDK and CDR2 SYGVNS come from the germline V gene. CDR3 DNA sequence: TGTGCCAGCAGAAAGGGGGGGGACAGGAGATACAATGAGCAGTTCTTC. Its translation: CASRKGGDRRYNEQFF.

The chain recombines TRBV28 with TRBJ1-2; 7 nucleotides line up with TRBD1. The CDR3 is made up of 12 amino acids. The trim removed 6 bases at V and 5 bases at J, leaving 3 bases unmatched. Germline lookup yields CDR1 MDHEN and CDR2 SYDVKM. The CDR3, as DNA: TGTGCCAGCAGACGACAGGGTTATGGCTACACCTTC. Translating gives CASRRQGYGYTF.

The chain combines TRBV7-9 with TRBJ2-3; TRBD1 is a possible D gene (5 bases). The V end was cut by 1 base, the J end by 5 bases, with 13 bases between. The CDR3 runs 15 residues. The germline CDR1 and CDR2 sequences are SEHNR and FQNEAQ (reference sequence). The CDR3 protein is CASSLEGVQGDTQYF. CDR3 nucleotides: TGTGCCAGCAGCTTAGAAGGGGTTCAGGGAGATACGCAGTATTTT.

This chain joins TRBV7-9 and TRBJ1-1; TRBD1 matches at 8 bases. The junction had 8 bases not matched to a gene; V was cut back by 5 bases and J by 0 bases. This CDR3 region has 16 residues. Germline CDR1 is SEHNR and CDR2 is FQNEAQ (reference sequence). This chain's CDR3 is CASSNLRTGMNTEAFF. The CDR3 region has the DNA TGTGCCAGCAGCAACCTACGGACAGGGATGAACACTGAAGCTTTCTTT.

V is TRBV5-1 and J is TRBJ1-2; 9 bases agree with TRBD1. The CDR3 is 16 amino acids. Trimming cost V 0 bases and J 2 bases; bases outside gene matches: 5. Germline assignment: CDR1 SGHRS and CDR2 YFSETQ. CDR3 sequence (DNA): TGCGCCAGCAGCTTGGGAGGGACAGGGTCCAACTATGGCTACACCTTC. This codes for CASSLGGTGSNYGYTF.

This clone was seen many times. The J gene is TRBJ1-6, the V gene TRBV28; 7 bases map to TRBD1. The CDR3 extends over 14 amino acids. Germline V CDR1 and CDR2: MDHEN, SYDVKM. Unmatched junction bases numbered 13, after V lost 10 bases and J lost 10 bases. For the CDR3, the DNA is TGTGCCATTCCTAGTACAGGGGTTGGGTCACCCCTCCACTTT. Its translation is CAIPSTGVGSPLHF. Full variable domain (remainder filled in from reference TRBV28 and TRBJ1-6): DVKVTQSSRYLVKRTGEKVFLECVQDMDHENMFWYRQDPGLGLRLIYFSYDVKMKEKGDIPEGYSVSREKKERFSLILESASTNQTSMYLCAIPSTGVGSPLHFGNGTRLTVT.

The chain has TRBV23-1 and TRBJ2-1; 9 positions match TRBD1. TRBV23-1 is an open reading frame whose function is uncertain. The trim removed 2 bases at V and 8 bases at J, leaving 10 bases unmatched. The CDR3 extends over 16 amino acids. In DNA form, the CDR3 reads TGCGCCAGCAGTCAAGAAACAAGACAGGGGGGCGATGAGCAGTTCTTC. Protein product: CASSQETRQGGDEQFF.

V usage is TRBV5-1 and J usage is TRBJ2-1; D not certain. V was pared by 4 bases and J by 5 bases, with 10 bases between. The CDR3 has 13 amino acids. The germline V gene encodes CDR1 SGHRS and CDR2 YFSETQ. This CDR3 is CASSPGPNNEQFF. DNA of the CDR3: TGCGCCAGCAGCCCCGGACCGAACAATGAGCAGTTCTTC.

The V call is TRBV14, the J call TRBJ2-1; 13 nucleotides align to TRBD2. J gave up 2 bases and V 5 bases, and 6 bases lay outside the gene matches. The germline CDR1 and CDR2 sequences are SGHDN and FVKESK. The CDR3 has 17 residues. As DNA, the CDR3 is TGTGCCAGCAGCACCACTAGCGGGAGGGTTGCCTACAATGAGCAGTTCTTC. It is translated as CASSTTSGRVAYNEQFF.